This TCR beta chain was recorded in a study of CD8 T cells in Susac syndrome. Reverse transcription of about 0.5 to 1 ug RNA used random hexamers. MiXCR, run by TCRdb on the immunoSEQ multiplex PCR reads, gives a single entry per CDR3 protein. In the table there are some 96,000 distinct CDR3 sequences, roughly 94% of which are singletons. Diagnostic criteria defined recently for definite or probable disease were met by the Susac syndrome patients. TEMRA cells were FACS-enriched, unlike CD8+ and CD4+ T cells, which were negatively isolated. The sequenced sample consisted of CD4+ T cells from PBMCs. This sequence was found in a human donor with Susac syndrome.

CDR3 amino acids: CSAHHPGNTIYF. CDR3 bases: TGCAGTGCTCACCATCCGGGAAACACCATATATTTT. The V and J genes are TRBV20-1 and TRBJ1-3, with no clear D. Between the trimmed V and J ends, which lost 5 bases and 4 bases, there was a span of 9 bases. Germline V lookup: CDR1 DFQATT, CDR2 SNEGSKA (reference sequence). The CDR3 is 12 residues long.